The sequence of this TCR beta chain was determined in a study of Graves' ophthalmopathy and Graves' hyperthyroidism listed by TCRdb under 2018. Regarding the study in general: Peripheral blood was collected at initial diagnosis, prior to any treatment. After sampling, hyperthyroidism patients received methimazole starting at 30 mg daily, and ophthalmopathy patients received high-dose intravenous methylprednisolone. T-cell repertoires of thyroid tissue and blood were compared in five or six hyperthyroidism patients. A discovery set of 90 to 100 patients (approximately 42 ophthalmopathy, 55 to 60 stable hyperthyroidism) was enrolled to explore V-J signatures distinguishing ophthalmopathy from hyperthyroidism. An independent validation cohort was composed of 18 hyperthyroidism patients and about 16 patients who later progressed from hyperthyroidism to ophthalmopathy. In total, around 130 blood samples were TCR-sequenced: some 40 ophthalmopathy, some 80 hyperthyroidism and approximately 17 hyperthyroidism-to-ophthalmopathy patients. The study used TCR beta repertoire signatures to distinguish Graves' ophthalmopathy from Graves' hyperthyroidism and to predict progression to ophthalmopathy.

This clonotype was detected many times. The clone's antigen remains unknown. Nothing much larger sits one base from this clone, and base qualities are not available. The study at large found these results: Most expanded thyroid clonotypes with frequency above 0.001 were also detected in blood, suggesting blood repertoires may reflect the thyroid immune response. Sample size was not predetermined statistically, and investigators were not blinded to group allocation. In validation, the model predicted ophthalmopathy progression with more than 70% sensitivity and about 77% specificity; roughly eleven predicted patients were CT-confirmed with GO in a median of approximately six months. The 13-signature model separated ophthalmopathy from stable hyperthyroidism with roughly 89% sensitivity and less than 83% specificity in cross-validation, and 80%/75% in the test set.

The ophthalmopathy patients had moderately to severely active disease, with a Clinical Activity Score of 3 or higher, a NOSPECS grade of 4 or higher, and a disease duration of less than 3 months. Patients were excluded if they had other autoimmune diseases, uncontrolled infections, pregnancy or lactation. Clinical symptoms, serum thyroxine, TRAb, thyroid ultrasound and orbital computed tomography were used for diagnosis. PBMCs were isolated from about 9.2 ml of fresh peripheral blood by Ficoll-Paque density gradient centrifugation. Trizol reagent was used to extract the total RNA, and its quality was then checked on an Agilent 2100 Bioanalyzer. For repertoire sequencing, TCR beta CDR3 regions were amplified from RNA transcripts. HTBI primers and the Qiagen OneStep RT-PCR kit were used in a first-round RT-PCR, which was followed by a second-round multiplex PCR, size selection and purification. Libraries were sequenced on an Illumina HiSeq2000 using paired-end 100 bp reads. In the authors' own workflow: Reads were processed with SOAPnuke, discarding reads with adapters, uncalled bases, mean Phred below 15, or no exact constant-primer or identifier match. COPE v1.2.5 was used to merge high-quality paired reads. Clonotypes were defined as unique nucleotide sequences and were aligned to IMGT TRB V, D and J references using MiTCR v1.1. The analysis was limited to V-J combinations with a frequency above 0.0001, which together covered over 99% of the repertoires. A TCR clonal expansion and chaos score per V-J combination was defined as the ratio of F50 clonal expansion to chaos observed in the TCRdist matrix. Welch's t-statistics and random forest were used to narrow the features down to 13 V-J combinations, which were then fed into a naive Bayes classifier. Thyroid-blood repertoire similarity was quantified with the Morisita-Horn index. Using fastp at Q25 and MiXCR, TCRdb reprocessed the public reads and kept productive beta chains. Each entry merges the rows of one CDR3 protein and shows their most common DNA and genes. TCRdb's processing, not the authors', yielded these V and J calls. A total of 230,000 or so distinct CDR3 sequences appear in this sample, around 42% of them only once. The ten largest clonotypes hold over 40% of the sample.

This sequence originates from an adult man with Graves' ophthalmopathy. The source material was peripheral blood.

The DNA sequence follows: TGTGCCAGCAGCTTTCTCGGTAGCGGGAGACGGACCAGGCAAGAGACCCAGTACTTC. It encodes CASSFLGSGRRTRQETQYF. Rearrangement joined TRBV7-9 to TRBJ2-5, with 9 bases aligning to TRBD2. Unmatched junction bases come to 16, with V trimmed by 3 bases and J by 2 bases. From its cysteine to its phenylalanine, the CDR3 spans 19 amino acids. Only the CDR3 portion is preserved as DNA: 57 bases, with reading frame beginning at the first base. The CDR1 and CDR2 encoded by the germline V gene (reference sequence) are SEHNR and FQNEAQ.